What follows describes a single T cell receptor (beta chain). Its antigen is currently unknown. TCRdb used MiXCR to reprocess the RT-PCR reads, holding one entry per CDR3 protein. The sample has around 520,000 distinct CDR3 sequences, 25% seen once. The entry originates in a study of response to subunit inactivated influenza vaccine. General observations from the study: It was suggested by the authors that few new T cells are recruited by each seasonal influenza vaccination.

The sequence came from a man aged 50 or older who received an inactivated influenza vaccine. The sequenced sample was CD4+ T cells sorted from PBMCs, obtained about 5 days after vaccination.

The CDR3 reads CSARDPTGADTQYF. As DNA, the CDR3 is TGCAGTGCTAGAGATCCGACAGGGGCAGATACGCAGTATTTT. This rearrangement joins TRBV20-1 to TRBJ2-3; the match to TRBD1 covers 8 bases. Germline V gene lookup returns CDR1 DFQATT and CDR2 SNEGSKA (reference sequence). The V segment lost 0 bases and the J segment 4 bases; nucleotides outside the gene matches: 3. CDR3 length: 14 amino acids.